The source of this T cell receptor beta chain is a study of T cell responses to AZD1222 COVID-19 vaccine. Some clones are missing from TCRdb's copy, which holds only in-frame ones; the method was immunoSEQ multiplex PCR. The sample holds about 220,000 clones; under 95% are singletons and the top ten take around 1%. The sequenced sample was peripheral blood, obtained on day 0 of MenACWY control vaccination. The TCR sequence derives from an adult in good health.

The CDR3 spells CASSQIGLQGAAGTEAFF. As DNA, the CDR3 is TGCGCCAGCAGCCAGATTGGACTTCAGGGGGCAGCGGGCACTGAAGCTTTCTTT. The chain carries TRBV4-1 and TRBJ1-1; 8 bases are shared with TRBD1. Germline lookup yields CDR1 MGHRA and CDR2 YSYEKL. CDR3 size: 18 residues. Unmatched junction bases numbered 16, after V lost 3 bases and J lost 4 bases.